A single TCR beta chain is shown here with its context. Produced via immunoSEQ multiplex PCR; TCRdb's table is partial and in-frame only. In the table there are over 35,000 clones, around three quarters of which are singletons. All trial patients relapsed after autologous stem cell transplantation. The sample originates from a study of PD-1 blockade in classical Hodgkin lymphoma. The source is a human donor with classical Hodgkin lymphoma. Material: peripheral blood mononuclear cells (PBMCs), obtained before the second cycle of nivolumab.

The CDR3 reads CASSYARGWATEAFF. CDR3 coding DNA: TGTGCCAGCAGCTACGCCAGGGGTTGGGCCACTGAAGCTTTCTTT. The chain has TRBV11-2 and TRBJ1-1; a weak D match, TRBD1 (6 bases). V was trimmed by 4 bases and J by 4 bases, leaving 16 bases between them. Germline assignment: CDR1 SGHAT and CDR2 FQNNGV. This CDR3 contains 15 residues.